Listed below are T cell receptor beta chains from one sample, sequenced in a study of T cell repertoires in cytomegalovirus infection. TCRdb called the reads again in MiXCR, with one record for every CDR3 protein. The profile shows hundreds of thousands of distinct CDR3 sequences, 33% of them singletons. These TCRs' antigens remain unknown. The sample in question was cultured PBMCs, obtained from culture after CMV antigen stimulation. These receptors originate from a human donor in good health (CMV status not recorded). Some clones in this sample may be carry-over from other donors' samples. Both conserved end residues are part of each CDR3. The order of the fields is J gene, V gene, clone size, D gene, CDR3 DNA, CDR3 protein. The D gene is left open where the match is weak. Size values are once, few and many counts, or a class for expanded clones, and some rows have none.

j_call: TRBJ1-4; v_call: TRBV4-1; clone_size: NA; d_call: TRBD1; cdr3_nt: TGCGCCAGCAGCCAAGGGGACAGCCATTCAGATGAAAAACTGTTTTTT; cdr3_aa: CASSQGDSHSDEKLFF
j_call: TRBJ1-3; v_call: TRBV6-4; clone_size: NA; d_call: NA; cdr3_nt: TGTGCCAGCAGTGAGGGCCTCGGAAACACCATATATTTT; cdr3_aa: CASSEGLGNTIYF
j_call: TRBJ2-2; v_call: TRBV27; clone_size: few; d_call: TRBD2; cdr3_nt: TGTGCCAGCAGTGGACTAGCGGGAGGGACCGGGGAGCTGTTTTTT; cdr3_aa: CASSGLAGGTGELFF
j_call: TRBJ2-1; v_call: TRBV19; clone_size: few; d_call: TRBD2; cdr3_nt: TGTGCCAGTAGTATGGGGAGGGTAGGAAACAATGAGCAGTTCTTC; cdr3_aa: CASSMGRVGNNEQFF
j_call: TRBJ2-5; v_call: TRBV6-5; clone_size: few; d_call: TRBD2; cdr3_nt: TGTGCCAGTAAAAGCGGGAGTCACCAAGAGACCCAGTACTTC; cdr3_aa: CASKSGSHQETQYF
j_call: TRBJ1-4; v_call: TRBV10-3; clone_size: few; d_call: NA; cdr3_nt: TGTGCCATCAATCATACACCCGCAACTAATGAAAAACTGTTTTTT; cdr3_aa: CAINHTPATNEKLFF
j_call: TRBJ2-1; v_call: TRBV4-1; clone_size: many; d_call: TRBD2; cdr3_nt: TGCGCCAGCAGCCTACTACTAGCGAACAATGAGCAGTTCTTC; cdr3_aa: CASSLLLANNEQFF
j_call: TRBJ2-5; v_call: TRBV4-2; clone_size: once; d_call: NA; cdr3_nt: TGTGCCAGCAGCCAAGACGGCAACCCCCAAGAGACCCAGTACTTC; cdr3_aa: CASSQDGNPQETQYF
j_call: TRBJ1-1; v_call: TRBV6-6; clone_size: few; d_call: NA; cdr3_nt: TGTGCCAGCTGCCTTGGGGGGCCCTCTGAAGCTTTCTTT; cdr3_aa: CASCLGGPSEAFF
j_call: TRBJ1-1; v_call: TRBV6-6; clone_size: NA; d_call: NA; cdr3_nt: TGTGCCAGCAGCCCCCTAAAAGAGACAGGGAACACTGAAGCTTTCTTT; cdr3_aa: CASSPLKETGNTEAFF
j_call: TRBJ2-5; v_call: TRBV5-4; clone_size: NA; d_call: NA; cdr3_nt: TGTGCCAGCAGCTTGGATACGGGGGGCGGCAAGACCCAGTACTTC; cdr3_aa: CASSLDTGGGKTQYF
j_call: TRBJ2-2; v_call: TRBV4-1; clone_size: NA; d_call: NA; cdr3_nt: TGCGCCAGCAGCCAAGCTCATGCCGGGGAGCTGTTTTTT; cdr3_aa: CASSQAHAGELFF
j_call: TRBJ2-4; v_call: TRBV4-1; clone_size: few; d_call: NA; cdr3_nt: TGCGCCAGCAGCCCGAGAGGCAAAAACATTCAGTACTTC; cdr3_aa: CASSPRGKNIQYF
j_call: TRBJ2-3; v_call: TRBV7-9; clone_size: NA; d_call: NA; cdr3_nt: TGTGCCAGCAGCCGAAGGAGGATTAGCACAGATACGCAGTATTTT; cdr3_aa: CASSRRRISTDTQYF
j_call: TRBJ2-1; v_call: TRBV7-7; clone_size: NA; d_call: TRBD2; cdr3_nt: TGTGCCAGCAGCCCCCTGACTAGCAGTGAGCAGTTCTTC; cdr3_aa: CASSPLTSSEQFF
j_call: TRBJ1-1; v_call: TRBV12-5; clone_size: NA; d_call: NA; cdr3_nt: TGTGCTAGTGGTTGGTGGGACACTGAAGCTTTCTTT; cdr3_aa: CASGWWDTEAFF
j_call: TRBJ2-6; v_call: TRBV11-2; clone_size: few; d_call: TRBD1; cdr3_nt: TGTGCCAGCAGCTTAAGGGACAGGGTCAGTTCTGGGGCCAACGTCCTGACTTTC; cdr3_aa: CASSLRDRVSSGANVLTF
j_call: TRBJ1-2; v_call: TRBV7-2; clone_size: many; d_call: NA; cdr3_nt: TGTGCCAGCAGCGCTACGGGTATGGCCCCCAACTATGGCTACACCTTC; cdr3_aa: CASSATGMAPNYGYTF
j_call: TRBJ1-1; v_call: TRBV7-2; clone_size: NA; d_call: NA; cdr3_nt: TGTGCCAGCAGCTTATTCAGGGGATTT; cdr3_aa: CASSLFRGF
j_call: TRBJ2-1; v_call: TRBV6-2/TRBV6-3; clone_size: few; d_call: TRBD2; cdr3_nt: TGTGCCAGCAGCACACTAGCGGTAATATACAATGAGCAGTTCTTC; cdr3_aa: CASSTLAVIYNEQFF
j_call: TRBJ2-3; v_call: TRBV20-1; clone_size: few; d_call: NA; cdr3_nt: TGCAGTGCTAGTGAGGGAAGCACAGATACGCAGTATTTT; cdr3_aa: CSASEGSTDTQYF
j_call: TRBJ1-3; v_call: TRBV4-3; clone_size: NA; d_call: NA; cdr3_nt: TGCGCCAGCAGCCGAATGATAGACTCTGGAAACACCATATATTTT; cdr3_aa: CASSRMIDSGNTIYF
j_call: TRBJ1-1; v_call: TRBV28; clone_size: few; d_call: NA; cdr3_nt: TGTGCCAGCAGTTTAGGATTCGGGGGGTTGACTGAAGCTTTCTTT; cdr3_aa: CASSLGFGGLTEAFF
j_call: TRBJ1-2; v_call: TRBV7-3; clone_size: NA; d_call: NA; cdr3_nt: TGTGCCAGCAGCAAAATGGTGGGGGACGGCTACACCTTC; cdr3_aa: CASSKMVGDGYTF
j_call: TRBJ1-1; v_call: TRBV24-1; clone_size: NA; d_call: NA; cdr3_nt: TGTGCCACCGCGCCCCGGGGCGACACTGAAGCTTTCTTT; cdr3_aa: CATAPRGDTEAFF
j_call: TRBJ1-3; v_call: TRBV6-6; clone_size: NA; d_call: TRBD1; cdr3_nt: TGTGCCAGCCAGGGGGTCCTCTCTGGAAACACCATATATTTT; cdr3_aa: CASQGVLSGNTIYF
j_call: TRBJ2-7; v_call: TRBV7-6; clone_size: NA; d_call: TRBD2; cdr3_nt: TGTGCCAGCAGCTTTGACCCGGGAGGGCCGAGCTCCTACGAGCAGTACTTC; cdr3_aa: CASSFDPGGPSSYEQYF
j_call: TRBJ2-4; v_call: TRBV25-1; clone_size: NA; d_call: NA; cdr3_nt: TGTGCCAGCAGTGAAGGGAACAGCTACATTCAGTACTTC; cdr3_aa: CASSEGNSYIQYF
j_call: TRBJ1-3; v_call: TRBV28; clone_size: many; d_call: NA; cdr3_nt: TGTGCCAGCAGTCAGAGACAGGCCCTTTGGGGCACCATATATTTT; cdr3_aa: CASSQRQALWGTIYF
j_call: TRBJ1-2; v_call: TRBV7-2; clone_size: NA; d_call: TRBD1; cdr3_nt: TGTGCCAGCAGCTTTCTCCGGGACAGGCTCCCCGGCTTCACCTTC; cdr3_aa: CASSFLRDRLPGFTF
j_call: TRBJ1-3; v_call: TRBV14; clone_size: NA; d_call: TRBD1; cdr3_nt: TGTGCCAGCAGCCAGACAGGAGGACAGGCCAAATTGCACACCATATATTTT; cdr3_aa: CASSQTGGQAKLHTIYF
j_call: TRBJ2-3; v_call: TRBV7-9; clone_size: few; d_call: TRBD2; cdr3_nt: TGTGCCAGCAGCCGACGTAACCCTAGCGGGAACACAGATACGCAGTATTTT; cdr3_aa: CASSRRNPSGNTDTQYF
j_call: TRBJ1-2; v_call: TRBV7-2; clone_size: few; d_call: NA; cdr3_nt: TGTGCCAGCAGCGGCCCGGACACCCTCCGAGGCTACACCTTC; cdr3_aa: CASSGPDTLRGYTF
j_call: TRBJ1-4; v_call: TRBV10-2; clone_size: NA; d_call: TRBD1; cdr3_nt: TGCGCCAGCAGCGAATGGACAGGGTCAACTAATGAAAAACTGTTTTTT; cdr3_aa: CASSEWTGSTNEKLFF
j_call: TRBJ2-1; v_call: TRBV7-2; clone_size: many; d_call: TRBD1; cdr3_nt: TGTGCCAGCAGCCTGACTTCCGGGACAGGGGGTAATGAGCAGTTCTTC; cdr3_aa: CASSLTSGTGGNEQFF
j_call: TRBJ2-1; v_call: TRBV7-3; clone_size: NA; d_call: NA; cdr3_nt: TGTGCCAGCAGCTTACCTCCTGGAGGGCCTCTAAATGAGCAGTTCTTC; cdr3_aa: CASSLPPGGPLNEQFF
j_call: TRBJ1-2; v_call: TRBV7-2; clone_size: few; d_call: NA; cdr3_nt: TGTGCCAGCAGCTTATTAACAGGGAGTCCCTATGGCTACACCTTC; cdr3_aa: CASSLLTGSPYGYTF
j_call: TRBJ2-3; v_call: TRBV19; clone_size: NA; d_call: TRBD2; cdr3_nt: TGTGCCAGTAGACCCTCGGATGCGGCGGGAGTGGATACGCAGTATTTT; cdr3_aa: CASRPSDAAGVDTQYF
j_call: TRBJ1-2; v_call: TRBV7-6; clone_size: NA; d_call: NA; cdr3_nt: TGTGCCAGCAGCCCCTTCCCCCCTTATGGCTACACCTTC; cdr3_aa: CASSPFPPYGYTF
j_call: TRBJ2-1; v_call: TRBV4-1; clone_size: few; d_call: NA; cdr3_nt: TGCGCCAGCAGCCAAGATACCGTCAATGAGCAGTTCTTC; cdr3_aa: CASSQDTVNEQFF
j_call: TRBJ2-5; v_call: TRBV7-3; clone_size: NA; d_call: NA; cdr3_nt: TGTGCCACCGGCCTGACTAGTAAAGAGACCCAGTACTTC; cdr3_aa: CATGLTSKETQYF
j_call: TRBJ2-3; v_call: TRBV9; clone_size: few; d_call: NA; cdr3_nt: TGTGCCAGCCCCGAGAAGGAGATCCCAGATACGCAGTATTTT; cdr3_aa: CASPEKEIPDTQYF
j_call: TRBJ2-5; v_call: TRBV6-2/TRBV6-3; clone_size: NA; d_call: TRBD2; cdr3_nt: TGTGCCAGCAGTTACTCGATTCTAGCGGGAGCGCAAGAGACCCAGTACTTC; cdr3_aa: CASSYSILAGAQETQYF
j_call: TRBJ1-5; v_call: TRBV7-9; clone_size: NA; d_call: NA; cdr3_nt: TGTGCCAGCAGCCCCCACCCGGGGCAGCCCCAGCATTTT; cdr3_aa: CASSPHPGQPQHF
j_call: TRBJ1-1; v_call: TRBV7-9; clone_size: few; d_call: NA; cdr3_nt: TGTGCCAGCAGCTCCGGGAAGGGTTACGAAGCTTTCTTT; cdr3_aa: CASSSGKGYEAFF
j_call: TRBJ2-1; v_call: TRBV23-1; clone_size: NA; d_call: TRBD2; cdr3_nt: TGCGCCAGCAGTCAACGTCCCGGGACTAGCGGTTACAATGAGCAGTTCTTC; cdr3_aa: CASSQRPGTSGYNEQFF
j_call: TRBJ2-5; v_call: TRBV12-3/TRBV12-4; clone_size: NA; d_call: TRBD2; cdr3_nt: TGTGCCAGCAGTTTAGTGGGAGGGTGGGAATCAGAGACCAAGTACTTC; cdr3_aa: CASSLVGGWESETKYF
j_call: TRBJ1-2; v_call: TRBV20-1; clone_size: NA; d_call: NA; cdr3_nt: TGCAGTGCTAGAGATCAAGGGGGTCTCAGAAGCGGTGGCTACACCTTC; cdr3_aa: CSARDQGGLRSGGYTF
j_call: TRBJ1-5; v_call: TRBV10-2; clone_size: few; d_call: NA; cdr3_nt: TGCGCCAGCAGTGACGGGGGTGAAAATCAGCCCCAGCATTTT; cdr3_aa: CASSDGGENQPQHF
j_call: TRBJ2-1; v_call: TRBV29-1; clone_size: NA; d_call: NA; cdr3_nt: TGCAGCCCGGAAATCCTCCCTAAGGGGATGGGTTACAATGAGCAGTTCTTC; cdr3_aa: CSPEILPKGMGYNEQFF
j_call: TRBJ1-1; v_call: TRBV5-8; clone_size: NA; d_call: NA; cdr3_nt: TGTGCCAGCAGCTTGGGAACAGGCCAGAACACTGAAGCTTTCTTT; cdr3_aa: CASSLGTGQNTEAFF
j_call: TRBJ1-6; v_call: TRBV2; clone_size: NA; d_call: NA; cdr3_nt: TGTGCCAGCAGCTTCGTGAGCTCCTATAATTCACCCCTCCACTTT; cdr3_aa: CASSFVSSYNSPLHF
j_call: TRBJ2-2; v_call: TRBV11-2; clone_size: few; d_call: NA; cdr3_nt: TGTGCCAGCAGCTTTAATGGCGGGGAGCTGTTTTTT; cdr3_aa: CASSFNGGELFF
j_call: TRBJ2-5; v_call: TRBV25-1; clone_size: NA; d_call: NA; cdr3_nt: TGTGCCAGCAGTGAACCCGGGGCCCTAAGGGACCAGTACTTC; cdr3_aa: CASSEPGALRDQYF
j_call: TRBJ1-5; v_call: TRBV20-1; clone_size: NA; d_call: NA; cdr3_nt: TGCAGTGCCGGGGGCGCTTCCAGGTCAAATCAGCCCCAGCATTTT; cdr3_aa: CSAGGASRSNQPQHF